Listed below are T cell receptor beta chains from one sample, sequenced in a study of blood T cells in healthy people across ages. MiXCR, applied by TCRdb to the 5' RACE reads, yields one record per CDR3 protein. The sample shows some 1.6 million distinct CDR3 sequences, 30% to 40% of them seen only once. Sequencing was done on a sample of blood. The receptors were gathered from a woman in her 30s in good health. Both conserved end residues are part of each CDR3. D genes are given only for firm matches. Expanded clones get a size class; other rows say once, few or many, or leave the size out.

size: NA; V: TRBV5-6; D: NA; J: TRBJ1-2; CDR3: CASGLRGTIYGYTF; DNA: TGTGCCAGCGGGTTACGGGGCACCATCTATGGCTACACCTTC
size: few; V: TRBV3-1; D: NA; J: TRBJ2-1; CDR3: CASSPDGGASYNEQFF; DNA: TGTGCCAGCAGCCCAGATGGGGGGGCGAGTTACAATGAGCAGTTCTTC
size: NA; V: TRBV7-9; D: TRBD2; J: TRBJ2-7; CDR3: CASSQARSGGASYEQYF; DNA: TGTGCCAGCAGCCAAGCCCGTAGCGGGGGGGCTTCCTACGAGCAGTACTTC
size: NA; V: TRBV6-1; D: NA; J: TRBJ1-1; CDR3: CASIWERVNTEAFF; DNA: TGTGCCAGTATATGGGAAAGGGTGAACACTGAAGCTTTCTTT
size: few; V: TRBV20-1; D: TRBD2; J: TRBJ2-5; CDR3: CSARVAGGFQETQYF; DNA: TGCAGTGCTAGAGTAGCGGGGGGCTTCCAAGAGACCCAGTACTTC
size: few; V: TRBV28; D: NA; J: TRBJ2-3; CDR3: CASSFQDRGTDTQYF; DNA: TGTGCCAGCAGTTTCCAGGACCGGGGGACAGATACGCAGTATTTT
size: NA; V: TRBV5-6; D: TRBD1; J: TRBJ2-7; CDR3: CASSLGTGAVYEQYF; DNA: TGTGCCAGCAGCTTGGGGACAGGGGCCGTCTACGAGCAGTACTTC
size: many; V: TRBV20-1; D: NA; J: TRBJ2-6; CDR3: CSAIIVPLSGANVLTF; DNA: TGCAGTGCTATAATTGTACCACTTTCGGGGGCCAACGTCCTGACTTTC
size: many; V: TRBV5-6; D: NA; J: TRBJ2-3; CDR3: CASSLAKDTQYF; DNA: TGTGCCAGCAGCTTGGCTAAAGATACGCAGTATTTT
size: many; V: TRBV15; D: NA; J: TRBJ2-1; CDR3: CATSRSVGPRNEQFF; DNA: TGTGCCACCAGCAGGTCGGTCGGCCCCCGGAATGAGCAGTTCTTC
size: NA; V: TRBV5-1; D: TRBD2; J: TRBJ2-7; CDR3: CASSLGAGTSGTYEQYF; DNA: TGCGCCAGCAGCTTGGGTGCGGGGACTAGCGGTACGTACGAGCAGTACTTC
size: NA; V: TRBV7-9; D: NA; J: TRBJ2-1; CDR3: CASSPVGALYNEQFF; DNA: TGTGCCAGCAGCCCCGTGGGAGCCCTTTACAATGAGCAGTTCTTC
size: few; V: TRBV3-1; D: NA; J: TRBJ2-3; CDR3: CASSPGAGDITDMQYF; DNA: TGTGCCAGCAGCCCGGGGGCGGGAGATATCACAGATATGCAGTATTTT
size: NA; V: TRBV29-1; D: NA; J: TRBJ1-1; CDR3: CSVLASTRNTEAFF; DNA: TGCAGCGTCCTTGCAAGCACAAGGAACACTGAAGCTTTCTTT
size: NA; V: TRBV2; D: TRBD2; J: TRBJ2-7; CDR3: CASSIAGSYEQYF; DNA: TGTGCCAGCAGTATAGCGGGTTCCTACGAGCAGTACTTC
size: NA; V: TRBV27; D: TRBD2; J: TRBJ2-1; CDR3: CASSLSLLADNEQFF; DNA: TGTGCCAGCAGTTTATCCCTACTAGCGGACAATGAGCAGTTCTTC
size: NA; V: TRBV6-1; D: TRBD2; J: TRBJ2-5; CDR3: CASSETAGANTETQYF; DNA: TGTGCCAGCAGTGAAACGGCGGGAGCCAACACAGAAACCCAGTACTTC